This is a list of T cell receptor beta chains from one sample in a study of blood T cells in healthy people across ages. MiXCR, applied by TCRdb to the 5' RACE reads, yields one record per CDR3 protein. The sample records some 1.4 million distinct CDR3 sequences, 42% being singletons. Sequencing was done on a sample of blood. The receptors were sampled from a woman between 18 and 29 years old in good health. CDR3s include the opening cysteine and the closing phenylalanine or tryptophan. A D gene is named only where the DNA matches it firmly. Clone size is stated in some rows and not others, as once, few, many or a class when expanded.

j_gene: TRBJ1-4; abundance: -; v_gene: TRBV9; d_gene: -; CDR3aa: CASSVSTTNEKLFF; CDR3nt: TGTGCCAGCAGCGTCTCAACAACTAATGAAAAACTGTTTTTT
j_gene: TRBJ2-5; abundance: -; v_gene: TRBV6-5; d_gene: -; CDR3aa: CASKEWTLRGETQYF; CDR3nt: TGTGCCAGCAAAGAATGGACCCTGAGGGGCGAGACCCAGTACTTC
j_gene: TRBJ2-3; abundance: -; v_gene: TRBV19; d_gene: TRBD2; CDR3aa: CASKKAAGGTDTQYF; CDR3nt: TGTGCCAGTAAGAAGGCGGCGGGGGGCACAGATACGCAGTATTTT
j_gene: TRBJ2-1; abundance: few; v_gene: TRBV10-3; d_gene: -; CDR3aa: CAINPGSVSAGGEQFF; CDR3nt: TGTGCCATCAATCCCGGGAGCGTATCGGCCGGAGGTGAGCAGTTCTTC
j_gene: TRBJ2-1; abundance: -; v_gene: TRBV10-3; d_gene: TRBD2; CDR3aa: CATFPGRAGGHEQFF; CDR3nt: TGTGCCACCTTTCCGGGACGAGCGGGAGGGCATGAGCAGTTCTTC
j_gene: TRBJ2-1; abundance: -; v_gene: TRBV7-8; d_gene: -; CDR3aa: CASSLGVTTTYEQFF; CDR3nt: TGTGCCAGCAGCTTAGGTGTAACAACCACTTATGAGCAGTTCTTC
j_gene: TRBJ2-7; abundance: -; v_gene: TRBV20-1; d_gene: TRBD1; CDR3aa: CSARSLGTGPLEQYF; CDR3nt: TGCAGTGCTAGGTCCCTCGGGACAGGGCCCCTCGAGCAGTACTTC
j_gene: TRBJ1-2; abundance: -; v_gene: TRBV5-1; d_gene: -; CDR3aa: CASSKDSPNYGHTF; CDR3nt: TGCGCCAGCAGCAAGGACAGTCCGAACTATGGCCACACCTTC
j_gene: TRBJ1-1; abundance: once; v_gene: TRBV5-1; d_gene: TRBD1; CDR3aa: CASSPGQGASGPNTEAFF; CDR3nt: TGCGCCAGCAGCCCGGGACAGGGGGCGAGTGGCCCGAACACTGAAGCTTTCTTT
j_gene: TRBJ1-1; abundance: -; v_gene: TRBV7-9; d_gene: -; CDR3aa: CASSNSPEAFF; CDR3nt: TGTGCCAGCAGTAATTCTCCTGAAGCTTTCTTT
j_gene: TRBJ2-1; abundance: few; v_gene: TRBV15; d_gene: -; CDR3aa: CATSRDPDVETQFF; CDR3nt: TGTGCCACCAGCAGAGATCCGGATGTAGAGACCCAGTTCTTC
j_gene: TRBJ2-2; abundance: -; v_gene: TRBV19; d_gene: TRBD2; CDR3aa: CASSTGLAGSGELFF; CDR3nt: TGTGCCAGTAGCACGGGACTAGCGGGGTCAGGGGAGCTGTTTTTT
j_gene: TRBJ2-3; abundance: many; v_gene: TRBV6-4; d_gene: -; CDR3aa: CASSQTAATDTQYF; CDR3nt: TGTGCCAGCAGCCAGACAGCCGCCACAGATACGCAGTATTTT
j_gene: TRBJ2-7; abundance: -; v_gene: TRBV6-2/TRBV6-3; d_gene: -; CDR3aa: CASTGGPTPYEQYF; CDR3nt: TGTGCCAGCACCGGGGGGCCGACACCCTACGAGCAGTACTTC
j_gene: TRBJ2-3; abundance: few; v_gene: TRBV6-6; d_gene: TRBD2; CDR3aa: CASRSIAGGTDTQYF; CDR3nt: TGTGCCAGCAGGTCTATAGCGGGGGGCACAGATACGCAGTATTTT
j_gene: TRBJ1-6; abundance: many; v_gene: TRBV10-3; d_gene: -; CDR3aa: CAIHSGPNSPLHF; CDR3nt: TGTGCCATCCACAGCGGCCCTAATTCACCCCTCCACTTT
j_gene: TRBJ1-1; abundance: -; v_gene: TRBV3-1; d_gene: -; CDR3aa: CASSQGGGTNTEAFF; CDR3nt: TGTGCCAGCAGCCAGGGGGGGGGGACGAACACTGAAGCTTTCTTT
j_gene: TRBJ2-5; abundance: -; v_gene: TRBV20-1; d_gene: TRBD2; CDR3aa: CSAGPPSGETDNEQYF; CDR3nt: TGCAGTGCTGGTCCCCCTAGCGGGGAAACCGACAATGAGCAGTACTTC
j_gene: TRBJ2-5; abundance: -; v_gene: TRBV21-1; d_gene: -; CDR3aa: CASSPLGGTEETQYF; CDR3nt: TGTGCCAGCAGCCCGCTAGGGGGGACTGAAGAGACCCAGTACTTC
j_gene: TRBJ1-1; abundance: few; v_gene: TRBV27; d_gene: TRBD1; CDR3aa: CASSPRQGAIIMNTEAFF; CDR3nt: TGTGCCAGCAGCCCCAGACAGGGGGCCATCATTATGAACACTGAAGCTTTCTTT
j_gene: TRBJ2-7; abundance: -; v_gene: TRBV6-5; d_gene: TRBD2; CDR3aa: CASSYSAGGLEQYF; CDR3nt: TGTGCCAGCAGTTACTCGGCGGGGGGGCTCGAGCAGTACTTC
j_gene: TRBJ2-3; abundance: few; v_gene: TRBV7-8; d_gene: TRBD2; CDR3aa: CASSLAPTLFPLAGGGDTQYF; CDR3nt: TGTGCCAGCAGCTTAGCCCCCACTCTATTCCCTCTAGCGGGAGGCGGAGATACGCAGTATTTT
j_gene: TRBJ2-1; abundance: many; v_gene: TRBV5-1; d_gene: -; CDR3aa: CASSLLGEQFF; CDR3nt: TGCGCCAGCAGCTTGCTAGGTGAGCAGTTCTTC
j_gene: TRBJ2-1; abundance: -; v_gene: TRBV10-2; d_gene: TRBD2; CDR3aa: CASSAMTSGGGDEQFF; CDR3nt: TGCGCCAGCAGTGCCATGACTAGCGGGGGGGGGGATGAGCAGTTCTTC
j_gene: TRBJ1-2; abundance: -; v_gene: TRBV27; d_gene: -; CDR3aa: CASSLARQAYGYTF; CDR3nt: TGTGCCAGCAGTTTAGCTCGACAGGCCTATGGCTACACCTTC
j_gene: TRBJ2-7; abundance: -; v_gene: TRBV7-8; d_gene: -; CDR3aa: CASSTGIFYEQYF; CDR3nt: TGTGCCAGCAGTACAGGGATCTTCTACGAGCAGTACTTC
j_gene: TRBJ2-1; abundance: -; v_gene: TRBV4-1; d_gene: -; CDR3aa: CASSQDRGQFF; CDR3nt: TGCGCCAGCAGCCAAGATCGGGGGCAGTTCTTC
j_gene: TRBJ1-5; abundance: -; v_gene: TRBV13; d_gene: TRBD1; CDR3aa: CASSLRTGLGNQPQHF; CDR3nt: TGTGCCAGCAGCCTCAGGACAGGGTTGGGCAATCAGCCCCAGCATTTT
j_gene: TRBJ2-1; abundance: -; v_gene: TRBV20-1; d_gene: -; CDR3aa: CSAIKGAGVNEQFF; CDR3nt: TGCAGTGCTATTAAGGGGGCGGGGGTTAATGAGCAGTTCTTC
j_gene: TRBJ1-3; abundance: -; v_gene: TRBV7-9; d_gene: -; CDR3aa: CASRRLFSGNTIYF; CDR3nt: TGTGCCAGCAGGCGACTGTTCTCTGGCAACACCATATATTTT
j_gene: TRBJ1-4; abundance: once; v_gene: TRBV7-6; d_gene: TRBD1; CDR3aa: CASSSDRANEKLFF; CDR3nt: TGTGCCAGCAGCTCAGACAGGGCTAATGAAAAACTGTTTTTT
j_gene: TRBJ1-2; abundance: few; v_gene: TRBV7-2; d_gene: -; CDR3aa: CASNYEVRPGGYTF; CDR3nt: TGTGCCAGCAACTACGAGGTTCGCCCAGGGGGCTACACCTTC
j_gene: TRBJ2-7; abundance: -; v_gene: TRBV2; d_gene: -; CDR3aa: CASVYLATAEQYF; CDR3nt: TGTGCCAGCGTCTACCTAGCAACTGCCGAGCAGTACTTC
j_gene: TRBJ1-2; abundance: -; v_gene: TRBV20-1; d_gene: -; CDR3aa: CSASNPGSADYGYTF; CDR3nt: TGCAGTGCTAGTAATCCCGGGTCTGCGGACTATGGCTACACCTTC
j_gene: TRBJ1-2; abundance: once; v_gene: TRBV20-1; d_gene: TRBD1; CDR3aa: CSASRRQGAGGYTF; CDR3nt: TGCAGTGCGTCTCGGAGGCAGGGGGCTGGCGGCTACACCTTC
j_gene: TRBJ2-3; abundance: -; v_gene: TRBV4-1; d_gene: TRBD2; CDR3aa: CASSPGTTSDTRYF; CDR3nt: TGCGCCAGCAGCCCCGGGACTACTTCAGATACGCGGTATTTT
j_gene: TRBJ1-1; abundance: few; v_gene: TRBV4-1; d_gene: -; CDR3aa: CASSQAFGRGGTEAFF; CDR3nt: TGCGCCAGCAGCCAAGCCTTCGGCAGGGGTGGGACTGAAGCTTTCTTT
j_gene: TRBJ2-5; abundance: few; v_gene: TRBV25-1; d_gene: TRBD1; CDR3aa: CASSEYGTGSGETQYF; CDR3nt: TGTGCCAGCAGTGAATACGGGACAGGATCCGGGGAGACCCAGTACTTC
j_gene: TRBJ2-7; abundance: few; v_gene: TRBV10-2; d_gene: TRBD2; CDR3aa: CASSEGSGRSDEQYF; CDR3nt: TGCGCCAGCAGTGAGGGTAGCGGGAGAAGCGACGAGCAGTACTTC
j_gene: TRBJ2-7; abundance: -; v_gene: TRBV11-1; d_gene: -; CDR3aa: CASSLNPVDEQYF; CDR3nt: TGTGCCAGCAGCCTCAACCCTGTAGACGAGCAGTACTTC
j_gene: TRBJ1-1; abundance: -; v_gene: TRBV6-5; d_gene: -; CDR3aa: CASSYSPGLNTEAFF; CDR3nt: TGTGCCAGCAGTTACTCGCCCGGGTTGAACACTGAAGCTTTCTTT
j_gene: TRBJ1-4; abundance: -; v_gene: TRBV10-3; d_gene: -; CDR3aa: CAPSMEGLNEKLFF; CDR3nt: TGTGCCCCATCGATGGAAGGCCTTAATGAAAAACTGTTTTTT
j_gene: TRBJ2-7; abundance: few; v_gene: TRBV28; d_gene: -; CDR3aa: CASSLRDRSGYEQYF; CDR3nt: TGTGCCAGCAGTTTAAGGGACCGGTCAGGCTACGAGCAGTACTTC
j_gene: TRBJ1-2; abundance: -; v_gene: TRBV10-3; d_gene: TRBD1; CDR3aa: CAISVGGTGGYTF; CDR3nt: TGTGCCATCAGTGTCGGTGGGACAGGCGGCTACACCTTC
j_gene: TRBJ1-6; abundance: few; v_gene: TRBV15; d_gene: -; CDR3aa: CATSRDPGDYNSPLHF; CDR3nt: TGTGCCACCAGCAGAGATCCTGGGGACTATAATTCACCCCTCCACTTT
j_gene: TRBJ2-5; abundance: -; v_gene: TRBV6-2/TRBV6-3; d_gene: -; CDR3aa: CASSPNSRLALNNEQYF; CDR3nt: TGTGCCAGCAGTCCCAACTCGCGGCTAGCACTGAACAATGAGCAGTACTTC
j_gene: TRBJ2-2; abundance: few; v_gene: TRBV4-1; d_gene: -; CDR3aa: CASSRPDITGELFF; CDR3nt: TGCGCCAGCAGCCGGCCTGACATCACCGGGGAGCTGTTTTTT
j_gene: TRBJ1-2; abundance: -; v_gene: TRBV28; d_gene: -; CDR3aa: CASSPTGTARGPNYGYTF; CDR3nt: TGTGCCAGCAGCCCCACCGGGACGGCACGAGGGCCTAACTATGGCTACACCTTC
j_gene: TRBJ1-4; abundance: few; v_gene: TRBV27; d_gene: -; CDR3aa: CASRFNVREKLFF; CDR3nt: TGTGCCAGCAGATTTAACGTCCGTGAAAAACTGTTTTTT